Listed below are T cell receptor beta chains from one sample, sequenced in a study of cytomegalovirus exposure and HLA in healthy donors. Clones were sequenced by immunoSEQ multiplex PCR, and TCRdb holds only the in-frame ones, with some missing. In the table there are some 97,000 clones, around 83% of which are singletons. Sequencing was performed on PBMCs. The receptor source for this set is a woman under 30 in good health and CMV-seronegative. CDR3s include the opening cysteine and the closing phenylalanine or tryptophan. A clone size is listed for some rows: how often the clone was seen (once, few, many), or a class if it is expanded.

v_gene: TRBV20-1; len: 11; abundance: -; j_gene: TRBJ2-7; CDR3aa: CRGGGPGEQYF
v_gene: TRBV5-1; len: 13; abundance: -; j_gene: TRBJ2-5; CDR3aa: CASSAGLRETQYF
v_gene: TRBV27; len: 14; abundance: -; j_gene: TRBJ2-1; CDR3aa: CASSPSGGAGEQFF
v_gene: TRBV6-4; len: 14; abundance: -; j_gene: TRBJ2-3; CDR3aa: CASSRTGDTDTQYF
v_gene: TRBV7-2; len: 15; abundance: -; j_gene: TRBJ2-7; CDR3aa: CASSTAPGHIYEQYF
v_gene: TRBV18; len: 14; abundance: -; j_gene: TRBJ2-7; CDR3aa: CASSPQGKAYEQYF
v_gene: TRBV5-1; len: 15; abundance: -; j_gene: TRBJ2-1; CDR3aa: CARTLDGPEGNEQFF
v_gene: TRBV4-2; len: 16; abundance: -; j_gene: TRBJ2-7; CDR3aa: CASSPVSGSYSYEQYF
v_gene: TRBV27; len: 15; abundance: -; j_gene: TRBJ2-7; CDR3aa: CASSPLAGADYEQYF
v_gene: TRBV30; len: 12; abundance: -; j_gene: TRBJ2-5; CDR3aa: CAWSTGLGEQYF
v_gene: TRBV11-2; len: 16; abundance: -; j_gene: TRBJ1-2; CDR3aa: CASSDVGRRSDYGYTF
v_gene: TRBV19; len: 16; abundance: -; j_gene: TRBJ2-3; CDR3aa: CASSVTGTRRMRTQYF
v_gene: TRBV4-3; len: 17; abundance: -; j_gene: TRBJ2-2; CDR3aa: CASSHRLAGTNTGELFF
v_gene: TRBV23-1; len: 19; abundance: -; j_gene: TRBJ2-2; CDR3aa: CASSRVFRPQGTLTGELFF
v_gene: TRBV19; len: 14; abundance: -; j_gene: TRBJ2-3; CDR3aa: CASSNPYRGDTQYF
v_gene: TRBV4-1; len: 16; abundance: -; j_gene: TRBJ2-2; CDR3aa: CASSQVRLEYTGELFF
v_gene: TRBV30; len: 16; abundance: -; j_gene: TRBJ2-7; CDR3aa: CAWSAGVGQIVYEQYF
v_gene: TRBV5-4; len: 15; abundance: once; j_gene: TRBJ2-2; CDR3aa: CASSSGRVPTGELFF
v_gene: TRBV7-3; len: 15; abundance: few; j_gene: TRBJ1-1; CDR3aa: CASSLEPGSNTEAFF
v_gene: TRBV4-2; len: 15; abundance: -; j_gene: TRBJ2-1; CDR3aa: CASSHKAVTINEQFF
v_gene: TRBV29-1; len: 15; abundance: -; j_gene: TRBJ2-7; CDR3aa: CSVVGATRVSYEQYF
v_gene: TRBV29-1; len: 20; abundance: -; j_gene: TRBJ2-3; CDR3aa: CSVHNQYPLQGGSSTDTQYF
v_gene: TRBV7-9; len: 16; abundance: once; j_gene: TRBJ2-5; CDR3aa: CASSLGQLAEQETQYF
v_gene: TRBV5-1; len: 15; abundance: -; j_gene: TRBJ2-2; CDR3aa: CASSSLGAGEGELFF
v_gene: TRBV9; len: 15; abundance: -; j_gene: TRBJ1-2; CDR3aa: CASSPSTTEFPARSF
v_gene: TRBV18; len: 13; abundance: once; j_gene: TRBJ2-5; CDR3aa: CASSASGVETQYF
v_gene: TRBV7-9; len: 17; abundance: -; j_gene: TRBJ2-3; CDR3aa: CSSNLLGTARNTDTQYF
v_gene: TRBV27; len: 12; abundance: -; j_gene: TRBJ1-1; CDR3aa: CASSSIRTEAFF
v_gene: TRBV15; len: 13; abundance: -; j_gene: TRBJ2-1; CDR3aa: CATSSVGRDEQFF
v_gene: TRBV19; len: 14; abundance: -; j_gene: TRBJ1-3; CDR3aa: CASSMRTAGNTIYF
v_gene: TRBV7-3; len: 14; abundance: -; j_gene: TRBJ2-7; CDR3aa: CASSLTGGSYEQYF
v_gene: TRBV7-2; len: 16; abundance: once; j_gene: TRBJ2-2; CDR3aa: CASSLRGFGGAGELFF